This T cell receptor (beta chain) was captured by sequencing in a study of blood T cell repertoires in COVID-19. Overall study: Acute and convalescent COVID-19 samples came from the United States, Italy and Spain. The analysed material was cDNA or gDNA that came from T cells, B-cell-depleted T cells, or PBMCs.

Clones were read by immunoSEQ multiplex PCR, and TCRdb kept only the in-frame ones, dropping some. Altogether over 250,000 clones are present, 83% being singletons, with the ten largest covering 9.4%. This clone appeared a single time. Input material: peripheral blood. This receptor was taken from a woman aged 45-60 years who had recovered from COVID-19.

DNA of the CDR3: TGTGCCAGCAGCGCCGCGGGGGGGAGTGGGTCCTACAATGAGCAGTTCTTC. Translated, it gives CASSAAGGSGSYNEQFF. V usage is TRBV7-8 and J usage is TRBJ2-1; 9 nucleotides agree with TRBD2. This CDR3 region has 17 residues. Germline assignment: CDR1 SGHVS and CDR2 FQNEAQ. V gave up 5 bases and J gave up 1 base; unmatched junction bases: 9.